One TCR beta chain is described in this entry. These data are taken from a study of blood T cell repertoires in COVID-19. The table came from immunoSEQ multiplex PCR; TCRdb's copy has only in-frame clones and leaves some out. The sample has 200,000 to 250,000 clones; around 86% are singletons. Trimming left V 1 base short and J 2 bases short, with 8 bases between. The germline CDR1 and CDR2 sequences are SGHNT and YENEEA. This CDR3 contains 14 residues. Sequencing was performed on peripheral blood. This sequence originates from a man older than 75 with acute or convalescent COVID-19. The V gene is TRBV11-3, the J gene TRBJ1-1; no definite D call. Here the CDR3 reads CASSLGGSNTEAFF. In DNA form, the CDR3 reads TGTGCCAGCAGCTTAGGAGGGAGTAACACTGAAGCTTTCTTT. The whole variable domain, filled in from reference TRBV11-3 and TRBJ1-1, reads EAGVVQSPRYKIIEKKQPVAFWCNPISGHNTLYWYLQNLGQGPELLIRYENEEAVDDSQLPKDRFSAERLKGVDSTLKIQPAELGDSAVYLCASSLGGSNTEAFFGQGTRLTVV.